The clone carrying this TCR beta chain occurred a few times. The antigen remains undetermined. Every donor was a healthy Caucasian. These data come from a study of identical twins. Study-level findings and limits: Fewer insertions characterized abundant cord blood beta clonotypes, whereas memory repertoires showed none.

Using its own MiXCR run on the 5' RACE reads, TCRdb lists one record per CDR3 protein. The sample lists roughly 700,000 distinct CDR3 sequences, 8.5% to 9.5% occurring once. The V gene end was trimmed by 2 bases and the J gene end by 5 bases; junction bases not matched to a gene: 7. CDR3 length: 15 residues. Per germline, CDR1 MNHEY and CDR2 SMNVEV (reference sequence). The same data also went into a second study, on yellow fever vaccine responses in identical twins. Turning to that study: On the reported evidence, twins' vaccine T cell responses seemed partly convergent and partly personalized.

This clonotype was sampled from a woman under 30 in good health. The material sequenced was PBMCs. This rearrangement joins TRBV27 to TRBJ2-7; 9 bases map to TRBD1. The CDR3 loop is CASSLHRGRIDEQYF. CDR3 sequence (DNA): TGTGCCAGCAGTTTACACAGGGGGCGCATCGACGAGCAGTACTTC.